The 18 T cell receptor beta chains presented below share a single source sample, sequenced in a study of T-cell memory formation after mild COVID-19. TCRdb independently ran MiXCR on the 5' RACE reads; one entry per CDR3 protein. This table has some 130,000 distinct CDR3 sequences, 25% appearing once. The material sequenced was PBMCs or a T cell subset sorted from them (not recorded which). Source of these receptors: an adult woman who had mild COVID-19 (a few samples of this study predate the infection). Cell type and time point are not known.

The chain uses TRBV18 and TRBJ2-7; D remains unclear. Germline V gene lookup returns CDR1 KGHSH and CDR2 LQKENI. The V and J ends lost 2 bases and 5 bases respectively, with 13 bases between them. This CDR3 spans 14 amino acids. In DNA form, the CDR3 reads TGTGCCAGCTCACCAGTCACAGTAGAGGACGAGCAGTACTTC. Its protein product is CASSPVTVEDEQYF.

This clonotype was seen a handful of times. The chain has TRBV12-3 or TRBV12-4 and TRBJ2-3; D tentatively reads TRBD1 or TRBD2 (6 bases each). V dropped 5 bases and J dropped 5 bases, with 17 bases sitting between them. The CDR3 is 15 amino acids. For the CDR3, the DNA is TGTGCCAGCAGTATGATCGTTGAGGGGGGAGATACGCAGTATTTT. Protein sequence: CASSMIVEGGDTQYF.

The chain uses TRBV7-9 and TRBJ2-7; 11 bases align to TRBD2. Germline CDR1 is SEHNR and CDR2 is FQNEAQ (reference sequence). Trimming at V came to 4 bases and at J to 3 bases, leaving 5 bases not matched to a gene. The CDR3 sequence is 15 residues long. This CDR3 reads CASSSYGTSGYEQYF. The CDR3, as DNA: TGTGCCAGCAGCTCCTATGGGACTAGCGGCTACGAGCAGTACTTC.

This clonotype has a handful of counts. The chain uses TRBV6-5 and TRBJ1-1, with a weak D call TRBD1 (5 bases). The CDR3 totals 12 residues. The germline V gene encodes CDR1 MNHEY and CDR2 SVGAGI. V was trimmed by 7 bases and J by 3 bases, leaving 9 bases between them. CDR3 DNA sequence: TGTGCCAGCACTGGGGGGGACACTGAAGCTTTCTTT. Residues: CASTGGDTEAFF.

In this sample, this clonotype turned up a few times. The gene calls are TRBV7-9 and TRBJ2-1; D is unresolved. The V gene lost 4 bases and the J gene lost 9 bases, with 19 bases spanning the gap. The CDR3 length is 15 residues. Germline-derived CDR1 and CDR2 are SEHNR and FQNEAQ (reference sequence). The CDR3 nucleotides read TGTGCCAGCAGCTCCCTTTCCTACCAGTCGGTTGAGCAGTTCTTC. Its protein is CASSSLSYQSVEQFF.

In nucleotides, the CDR3 is TGTGCCAGCAGCTTCGTCAGATACAATGAGCAGTTCTTC. Its translation: CASSFVRYNEQFF. J is TRBJ2-1 and V is TRBV7-2, with D unclear. This CDR3 is built from 13 residues. V was pared by 3 bases and J by 4 bases, with 7 bases between. Germline V gives CDR1 SGHTA, CDR2 FQGNSA. The whole variable domain, filled in from reference TRBV7-2 and TRBJ2-1, reads GAGVSQSPSNKVTEKGKDVELRCDPISGHTALYWYRQSLGQGLEFLIYFQGNSAPDKSGLPSDRFSAERTGGSVSTLTIQRTQQEDSAVYLCASSFVRYNEQFFGPGTRLTVL.

There are a few counts of this clonotype. The chain carries TRBV4-3 and TRBJ2-2; 7 nucleotides match TRBD2. Per germline, CDR1 LGHNA and CDR2 YSLEER. V gave up 0 bases and J gave up 3 bases; unmatched junction bases: 7. This CDR3 has 17 residues. The CDR3 DNA reads TGCGCCAGCAGCCAAGATCGGGCGGGAGAGTACACCGGGGAGCTGTTTTTT. This gives the protein CASSQDRAGEYTGELFF.

This clonotype was detected only a few times. The chain has TRBV7-2 and TRBJ2-7; D may correspond to TRBD1 or TRBD2 (5 bases each). Trimming removed 5 bases at V and 2 bases at J, with 19 bases between. The V gene's germline CDR1 is SGHTA and CDR2 FQGNSA. The CDR3 is 16 amino acids. Written as DNA, the CDR3 is TGTGCCAGCAGCCCCCTTCGTGGGGACCCAACCTACGAGCAGTACTTC. Encoded protein: CASSPLRGDPTYEQYF.

This clonotype was detected a few times. The chain combines TRBV15 with TRBJ1-3; D is perhaps TRBD1 (5 bases). Germline V CDR1 and CDR2: LNHNV, YYDKDF (reference sequence). The CDR3 contains 15 residues. The germline V and J ends were trimmed by 5 bases and 3 bases, with 14 bases remaining between them. In DNA form, the CDR3 reads TGTGCCACCAGCGAAGGGACCAGTCTTGGAAACACCATATATTTT. Translation: CATSEGTSLGNTIYF.

The chain is built from TRBV7-6 and TRBJ2-3; 8 bases align to TRBD2. The J segment lost 4 bases and the V segment lost 1 base, leaving 7 bases of the junction unmatched. CDR3 size: 16 residues. CDR1 and CDR2 from the germline V gene are SGHVS and FNYEAQ. For the CDR3, the DNA is TGTGCCAGCAGCTTAGTTGCCGGGGGGGCGGCAGATACGCAGTATTTT. This encodes CASSLVAGGAADTQYF.

The gene calls are TRBV4-1 and TRBJ2-7; TRBD1 agrees at 7 bases. The V gene's germline CDR1 is MGHRA and CDR2 YSYEKL. The CDR3 has 15 residues. J lost 0 bases, V lost 4 bases, and 6 bases had no gene match. The CDR3 bases are TGCGCCAGCAGCCCCTGGGACAGCCTCTCCTACGAGCAGTACTTC. Its protein product is CASSPWDSLSYEQYF.

This clonotype showed up just a few times. The chain combines TRBV29-1 with TRBJ2-5, with unresolved D. CDR1 and CDR2 (germline): SQVTM, ANQGSEA. V was trimmed by 0 bases and J by 13 bases, leaving 18 bases between them. The CDR3 length is 13 residues. DNA for the CDR3: TGCAGCGTTGAAGATCCTCCTGAGTTCTTGCGGTACTTC. Amino acid sequence: CSVEDPPEFLRYF.

This clonotype came up a few times. V usage is TRBV6-4 and J usage is TRBJ2-3, with D possibly TRBD2 on 5 matching bases. The CDR3 has 13 residues. Trimming removed 9 bases from V and 2 bases from J, with 12 bases in between. CDR1 is MRHNA, CDR2 SNTAGT, per germline. The CDR3 reads CARYKRDTDTQYF. CDR3 bases: TGTGCCAGATACAAACGGGACACAGATACGCAGTATTTT.

The chain has TRBV29-1 and TRBJ2-2; 8 nucleotides agree with TRBD2. Germline V gene sequence: CDR1 SQVTM, CDR2 ANQGSEA. The CDR3 contains 13 residues. V dropped 7 bases and J dropped 2; count of bases not matched to a gene: 3. Here the CDR3 reads CSALAGNTGELFF. CDR3 nucleotides: TGCAGCGCCCTAGCGGGCAACACCGGGGAGCTGTTTTTT.

With regard to this clonotype: An end of the junction differs from the germline gene, which may be a read error. V usage is TRBV24-1 and J usage is TRBJ2-1; 9 nucleotides align to TRBD2. Germline lookup yields CDR1 KGHDR and CDR2 SFDVKD. This CDR3 contains 12 residues. CDR3 sequence: CATGTSYHEQFF. The CDR3 DNA reads TGTGCCACCGGGACTAGCTACCATGAGCAGTTCTTC.

The J gene is TRBJ1-5, the V gene TRBV7-7; a weak D match, TRBD1 (6 bases). Trimming stripped 4 bases from V and 3 bases from J, with 22 bases between. The CDR3 runs to 18 residues. CDR1 is SSHAT, CDR2 FNYEAQ, per germline (reference sequence). The CDR3 DNA sequence: TGTGCCAGCAGCTCTAGCCTTCGGGGGCCGGTTCCCAATCAGCCCCAGCATTTT. This encodes CASSSSLRGPVPNQPQHF.

This clonotype was seen only a few times. This chain joins TRBV7-8 and TRBJ2-2, with 12 bases that match TRBD2. The CDR3 spans 17 residues. In germline, CDR1 is SGHVS, CDR2 FQNEAQ. V shed 4 bases, J shed 6 bases, and the junction held 9 bases outside the gene matches. Here the CDR3 DNA reads TGTGCCAGCAGCTACCCCTCTAGCGGGGGGGCCGCCGGGGAGCTGTTTTTT. Protein: CASSYPSSGGAAGELFF.

This sequence joins TRBV27 and TRBJ1-2; D perhaps matches TRBD1 (5 bases). CDR1 and CDR2 (germline): MNHEY, SMNVEV (reference sequence). The V and J ends lost 5 bases and 3 bases respectively, with 19 bases between them. The CDR3 sequence is 16 residues long. DNA of the CDR3: TGTGCCAGCAGTCCCTACTCCGGGACCACCGACTATGGCTACACCTTC. Its translation: CASSPYSGTTDYGYTF.